This T cell receptor (beta chain) was identified in a study of beta chain features in type 1 diabetes. Every bit of the isolated RNA underwent reverse transcription, so sequencing read expressed TCRB transcripts. The protocol was immunoSEQ multiplex PCR, while the TCRdb copy is restricted to in-frame clones and leaves out a portion. Of approximately 150,000 clones in the sample, about 13% were seen once. It was one heparinised blood draw, averaging about 110 mL, that each donor gave. Based on CD45RO/CCR7/CD25/CD127/CD95/CD27, CD4+ regulatory, stem cell-like memory, naive and central memory cells were sorted. A word on this clone: Its target is unknown.

Germline CDR1 is SGHTA and CDR2 is FQGTGA. V was shortened by 2 bases and J by 0 bases, with 8 bases between the two germline ends. This CDR3 has 15 residues. Study-wide results and limits: More deletions and fewer insertions at VDJ junctions were found in patients with type 1 diabetes. Cells carrying high TCR expression could end up over-represented when cDNA is sequenced. In all four CD4+ subsets, TCRB CDR3 length was significantly, moderately reduced in type 1 diabetes.

The sequence came from a man aged 18 to 29 with type 1 diabetes. The sequencing sample was made of central memory CD4+ T cells from blood. The gene calls are TRBV7-3 and TRBJ2-1; unclear D gene. CDR3 bases: TGTGCCAGCAGCTTAGACCGAAACTCCTACAATGAGCAGTTCTTC. Its protein product is CASSLDRNSYNEQFF.